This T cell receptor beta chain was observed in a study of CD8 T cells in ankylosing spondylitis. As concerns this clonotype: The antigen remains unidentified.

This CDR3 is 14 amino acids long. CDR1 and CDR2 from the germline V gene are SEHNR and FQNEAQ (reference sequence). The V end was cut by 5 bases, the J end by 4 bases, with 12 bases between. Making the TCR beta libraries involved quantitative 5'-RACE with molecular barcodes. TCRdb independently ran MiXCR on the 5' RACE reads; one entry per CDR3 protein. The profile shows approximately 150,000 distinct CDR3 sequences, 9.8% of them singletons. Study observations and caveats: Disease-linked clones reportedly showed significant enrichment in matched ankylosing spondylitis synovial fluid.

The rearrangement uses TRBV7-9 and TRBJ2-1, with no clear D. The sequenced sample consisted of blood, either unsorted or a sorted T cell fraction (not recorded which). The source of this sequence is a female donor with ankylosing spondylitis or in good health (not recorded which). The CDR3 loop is CASSPAVRYNEQFF. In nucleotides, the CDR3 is TGTGCCAGCAGCCCTGCGGTCCGATACAATGAGCAGTTCTTC.